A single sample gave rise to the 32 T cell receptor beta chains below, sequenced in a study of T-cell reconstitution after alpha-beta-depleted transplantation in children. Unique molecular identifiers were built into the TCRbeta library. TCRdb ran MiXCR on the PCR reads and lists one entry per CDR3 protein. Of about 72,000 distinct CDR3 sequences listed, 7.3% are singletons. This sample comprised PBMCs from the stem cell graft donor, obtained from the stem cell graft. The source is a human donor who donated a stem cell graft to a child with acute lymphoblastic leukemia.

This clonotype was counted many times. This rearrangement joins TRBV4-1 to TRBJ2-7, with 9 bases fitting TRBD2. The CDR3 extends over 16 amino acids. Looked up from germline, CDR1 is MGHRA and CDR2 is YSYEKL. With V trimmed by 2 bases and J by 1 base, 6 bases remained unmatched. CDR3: CASSQRPGLASYEQYF. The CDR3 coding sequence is TGCGCCAGCAGCCAACGACCGGGACTAGCATCCTACGAGCAGTACTTC.

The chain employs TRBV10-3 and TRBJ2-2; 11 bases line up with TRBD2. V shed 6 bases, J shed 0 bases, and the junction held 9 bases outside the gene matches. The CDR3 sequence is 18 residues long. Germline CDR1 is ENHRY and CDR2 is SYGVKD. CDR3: CAIRVGLAGGPNTGELFF. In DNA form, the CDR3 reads TGTGCCATCAGAGTGGGGCTAGCGGGAGGTCCGAACACCGGGGAGCTGTTTTTT.

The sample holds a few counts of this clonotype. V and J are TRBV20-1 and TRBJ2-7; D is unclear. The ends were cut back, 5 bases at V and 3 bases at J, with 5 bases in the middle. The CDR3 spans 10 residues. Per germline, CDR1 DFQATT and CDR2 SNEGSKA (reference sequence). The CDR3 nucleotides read TGCAGTGCTTTCGACTACGAGCAGTACTTC. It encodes CSAFDYEQYF.

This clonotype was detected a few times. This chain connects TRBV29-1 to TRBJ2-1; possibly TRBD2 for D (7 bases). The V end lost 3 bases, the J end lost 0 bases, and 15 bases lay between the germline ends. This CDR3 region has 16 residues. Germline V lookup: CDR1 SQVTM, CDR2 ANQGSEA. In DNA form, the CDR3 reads TGCAGCGTTGAGGGGGGGATAGGGGGCTCCTACAATGAGCAGTTCTTC. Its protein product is CSVEGGIGGSYNEQFF.

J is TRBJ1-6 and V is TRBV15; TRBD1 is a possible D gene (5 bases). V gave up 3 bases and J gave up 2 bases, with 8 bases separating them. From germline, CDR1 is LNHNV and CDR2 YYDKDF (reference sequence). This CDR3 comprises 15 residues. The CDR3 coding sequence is TGTGCCACCAGCAGCAGGGACGCCTATAATTCACCCCTCCACTTT. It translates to CATSSRDAYNSPLHF.

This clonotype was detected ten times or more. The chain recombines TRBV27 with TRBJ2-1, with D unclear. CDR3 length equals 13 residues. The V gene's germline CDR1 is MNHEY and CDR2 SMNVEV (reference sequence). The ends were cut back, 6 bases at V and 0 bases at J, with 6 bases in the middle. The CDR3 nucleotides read TGTGCCAGCAGCTATAGCTCCTACAATGAGCAGTTCTTC. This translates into CASSYSSYNEQFF.

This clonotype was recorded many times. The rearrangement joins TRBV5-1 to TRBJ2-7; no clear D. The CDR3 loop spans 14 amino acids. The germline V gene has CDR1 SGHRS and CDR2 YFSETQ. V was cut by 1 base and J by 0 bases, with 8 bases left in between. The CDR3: CASSLLASSYEQYF. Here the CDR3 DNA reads TGCGCCAGCAGCTTGCTCGCCTCCTCCTACGAGCAGTACTTC. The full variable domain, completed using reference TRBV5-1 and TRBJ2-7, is KAGVTQTPRYLIKTRGQQVTLSCSPISGHRSVSWYQQTPGQGLQFLFEYFSETQRNKGNFPGRFSGRQFSNSRSEMNVSTLELGDSALYLCASSLLASSYEQYFGPGTRLTVT.

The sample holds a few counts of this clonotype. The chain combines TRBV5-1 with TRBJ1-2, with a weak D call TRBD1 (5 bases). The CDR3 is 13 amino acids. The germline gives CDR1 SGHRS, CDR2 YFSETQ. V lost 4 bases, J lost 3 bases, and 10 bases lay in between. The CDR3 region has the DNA TGCGCCAGCAGCGGGGGAGATTACTATGGCTACACCTTC. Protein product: CASSGGDYYGYTF.

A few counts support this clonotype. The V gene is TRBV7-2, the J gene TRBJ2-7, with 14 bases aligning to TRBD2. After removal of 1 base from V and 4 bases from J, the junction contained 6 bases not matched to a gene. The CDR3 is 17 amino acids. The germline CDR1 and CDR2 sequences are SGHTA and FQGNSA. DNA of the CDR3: TGTGCCAGCAGCTTAGAGACTAGCGGGGGGGCCGGTTACGAGCAGTACTTC. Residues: CASSLETSGGAGYEQYF.

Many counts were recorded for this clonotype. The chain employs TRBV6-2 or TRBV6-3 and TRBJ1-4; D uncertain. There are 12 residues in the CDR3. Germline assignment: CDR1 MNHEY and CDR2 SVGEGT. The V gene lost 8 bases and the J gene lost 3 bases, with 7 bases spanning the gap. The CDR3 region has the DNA TGTGCCAGCGGCGCCCCTAATGAAAAACTGTTTTTT. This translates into CASGAPNEKLFF.

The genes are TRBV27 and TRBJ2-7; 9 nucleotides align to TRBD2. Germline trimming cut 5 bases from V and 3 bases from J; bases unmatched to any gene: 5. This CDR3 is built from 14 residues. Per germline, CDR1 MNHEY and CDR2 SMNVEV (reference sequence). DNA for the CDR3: TGTGCCAGCAGTCTGACTAGCGGTAACTACGAGCAGTACTTC. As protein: CASSLTSGNYEQYF.

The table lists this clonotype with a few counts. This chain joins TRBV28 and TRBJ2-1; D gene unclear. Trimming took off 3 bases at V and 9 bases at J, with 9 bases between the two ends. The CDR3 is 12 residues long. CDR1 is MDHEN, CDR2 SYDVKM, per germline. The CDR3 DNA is TGTGCCAGCAGTTTTAGTGGACCTGAGCAGTTCTTC. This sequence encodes CASSFSGPEQFF.

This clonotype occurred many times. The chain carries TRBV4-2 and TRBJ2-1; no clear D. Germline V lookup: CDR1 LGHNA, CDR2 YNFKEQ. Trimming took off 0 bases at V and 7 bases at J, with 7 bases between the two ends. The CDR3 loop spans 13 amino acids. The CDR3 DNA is TGTGCCAGCAGCCAAGATCGTATAAATGAGCAGTTCTTC. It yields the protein CASSQDRINEQFF.

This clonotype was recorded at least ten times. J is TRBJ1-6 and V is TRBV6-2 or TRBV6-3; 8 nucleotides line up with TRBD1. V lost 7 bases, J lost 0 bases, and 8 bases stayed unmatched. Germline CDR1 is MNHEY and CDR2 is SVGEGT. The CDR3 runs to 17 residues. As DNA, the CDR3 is TGTGCCAGCATGTCACCGGACAGGGACTCCTATAATTCACCCCTCCACTTT. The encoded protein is CASMSPDRDSYNSPLHF.

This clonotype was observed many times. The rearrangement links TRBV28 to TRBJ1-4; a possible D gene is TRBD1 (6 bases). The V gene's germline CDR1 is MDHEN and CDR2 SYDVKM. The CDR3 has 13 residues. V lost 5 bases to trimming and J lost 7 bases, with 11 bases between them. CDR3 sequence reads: CASSMWTVEKLFF. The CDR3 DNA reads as TGTGCCAGCAGTATGTGGACAGTTGAAAAACTGTTTTTT.

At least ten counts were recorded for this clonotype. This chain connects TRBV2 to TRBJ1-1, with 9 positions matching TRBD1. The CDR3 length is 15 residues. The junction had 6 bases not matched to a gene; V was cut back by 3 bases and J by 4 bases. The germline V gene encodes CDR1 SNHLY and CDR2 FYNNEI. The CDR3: CASSELGQGFTEAFF. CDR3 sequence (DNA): TGTGCCAGCAGTGAGTTGGGACAGGGTTTCACTGAAGCTTTCTTT.

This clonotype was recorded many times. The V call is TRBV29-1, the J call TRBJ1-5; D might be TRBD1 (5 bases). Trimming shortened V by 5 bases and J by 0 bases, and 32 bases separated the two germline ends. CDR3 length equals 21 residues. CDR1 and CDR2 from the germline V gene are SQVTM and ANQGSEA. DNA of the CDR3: TGCAGCGTTTCTCTTGGGACCTATAGGAACGCAGCCAATTATAGCAATCAGCCCCAGCATTTT. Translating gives CSVSLGTYRNAANYSNQPQHF.

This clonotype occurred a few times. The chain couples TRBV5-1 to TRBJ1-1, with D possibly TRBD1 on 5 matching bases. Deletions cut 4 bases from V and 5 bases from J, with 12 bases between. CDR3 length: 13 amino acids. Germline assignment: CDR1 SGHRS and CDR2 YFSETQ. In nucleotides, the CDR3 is TGCGCCAGCAGCCCAACCGGGGCAACTGAAGCTTTCTTT. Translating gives CASSPTGATEAFF.

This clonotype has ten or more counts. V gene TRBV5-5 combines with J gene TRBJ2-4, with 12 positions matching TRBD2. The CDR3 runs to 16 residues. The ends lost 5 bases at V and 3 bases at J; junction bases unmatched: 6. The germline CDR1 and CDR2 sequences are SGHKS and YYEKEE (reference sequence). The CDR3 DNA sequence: TGTGCCAGCAGGGGACTAGCGGGTCCGATCAAAAACATTCAGTACTTC. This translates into CASRGLAGPIKNIQYF.

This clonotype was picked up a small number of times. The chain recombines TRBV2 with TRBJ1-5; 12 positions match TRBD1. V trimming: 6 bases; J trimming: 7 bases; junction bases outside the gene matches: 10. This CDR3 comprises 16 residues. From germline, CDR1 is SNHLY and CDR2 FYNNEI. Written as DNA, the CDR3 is TGTGCCAGCAGCGCACTGGCGGGACAGGGGGCCCAGCCCCAGCATTTT. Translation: CASSALAGQGAQPQHF. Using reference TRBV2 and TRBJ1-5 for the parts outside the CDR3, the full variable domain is EPEVTQTPSHQVTQMGQEVILRCVPISNHLYFYWYRQILGQKVEFLVSFYNNEISEKSEIFDDQFSVERPDGSNFTLKIRSTKLEDSAMYFCASSALAGQGAQPQHFGDGTRLSIL.

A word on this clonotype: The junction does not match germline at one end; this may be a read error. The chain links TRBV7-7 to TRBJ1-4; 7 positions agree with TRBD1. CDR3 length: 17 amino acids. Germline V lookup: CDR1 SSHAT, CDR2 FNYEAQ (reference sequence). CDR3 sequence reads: CASSTPVRGPSIRKLFF. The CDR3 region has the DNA TGTGCTAGCAGCACTCCGGTAAGGGGGCCCTCCATACGAAAACTGTTTTTT.

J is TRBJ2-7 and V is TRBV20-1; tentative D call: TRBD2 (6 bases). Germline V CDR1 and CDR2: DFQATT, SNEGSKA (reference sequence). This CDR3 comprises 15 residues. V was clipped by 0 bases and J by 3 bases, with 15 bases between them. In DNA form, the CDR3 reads TGCAGTGCTAGAGATAGGACGGGAGCAGGCTACGAGCAGTACTTC. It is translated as CSARDRTGAGYEQYF.

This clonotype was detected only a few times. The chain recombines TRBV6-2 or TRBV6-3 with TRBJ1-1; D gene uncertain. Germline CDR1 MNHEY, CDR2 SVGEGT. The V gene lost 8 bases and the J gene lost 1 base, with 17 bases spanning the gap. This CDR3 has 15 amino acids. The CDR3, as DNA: TGTGCCAGCTCCGAGGAGGGCAGTTCGAACACTGAAGCTTTCTTT. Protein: CASSEEGSSNTEAFF.

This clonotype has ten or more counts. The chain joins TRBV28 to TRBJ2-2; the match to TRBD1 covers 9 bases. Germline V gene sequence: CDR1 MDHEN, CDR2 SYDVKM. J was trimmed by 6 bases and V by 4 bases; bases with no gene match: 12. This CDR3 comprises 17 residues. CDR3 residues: CASSSRRWDRVAGELFF. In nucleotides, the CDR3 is TGTGCCAGCAGTTCCCGACGCTGGGACAGGGTCGCCGGGGAGCTGTTTTTT.

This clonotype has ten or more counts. This CDR3 reads CASSSGGADTQYF. The DNA for the CDR3 is TGCGCCAGCAGCTCCGGGGGGGCAGATACGCAGTATTTT. V is TRBV5-1 and J is TRBJ2-3; 8 nucleotides align to TRBD2. V shed 3 bases, J shed 4 bases, and the junction held 1 base outside the gene matches. The CDR3 is 13 amino acids. The germline V gene encodes CDR1 SGHRS and CDR2 YFSETQ.

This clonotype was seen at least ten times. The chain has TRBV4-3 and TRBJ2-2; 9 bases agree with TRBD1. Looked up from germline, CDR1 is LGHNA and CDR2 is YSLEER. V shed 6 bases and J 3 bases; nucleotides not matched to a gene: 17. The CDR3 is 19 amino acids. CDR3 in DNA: TGCGCCAGCAGTCAAAATTGGGTAACAGGGGGCGAGGACACCGGGGAGCTGTTTTTT. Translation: CASSQNWVTGGEDTGELFF.

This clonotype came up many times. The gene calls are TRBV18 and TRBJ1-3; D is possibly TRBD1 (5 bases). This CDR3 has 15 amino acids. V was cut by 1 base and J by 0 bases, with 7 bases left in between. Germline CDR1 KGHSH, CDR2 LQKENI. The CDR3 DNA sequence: TGTGCCAGCTCACCACAGGGGAGCTCTGGAAACACCATATATTTT. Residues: CASSPQGSSGNTIYF. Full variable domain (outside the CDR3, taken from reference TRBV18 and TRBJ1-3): NAGVMQNPRHLVRRRGQEARLRCSPMKGHSHVYWYRQLPEEGLKFMVYLQKENIIDESGMPKERFSAEFPKEGPSILRIQQVVRGDSAAYFCASSPQGSSGNTIYFGEGSWLTVV.

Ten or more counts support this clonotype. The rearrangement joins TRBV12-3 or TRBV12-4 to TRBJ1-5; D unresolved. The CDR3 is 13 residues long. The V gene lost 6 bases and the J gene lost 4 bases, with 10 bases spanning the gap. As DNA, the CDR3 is TGTGCCAGCAGCCAAGGCAGAAATCAGCCCCAGCATTTT. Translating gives CASSQGRNQPQHF.

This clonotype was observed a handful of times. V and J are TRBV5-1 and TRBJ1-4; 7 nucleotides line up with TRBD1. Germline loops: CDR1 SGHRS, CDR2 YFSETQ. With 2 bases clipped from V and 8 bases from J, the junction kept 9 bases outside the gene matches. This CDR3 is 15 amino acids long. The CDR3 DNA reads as TGCGCCAGCAGCTTCCGACAGGGAGAGAAGGAAAAACTGTTTTTT. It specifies CASSFRQGEKEKLFF.

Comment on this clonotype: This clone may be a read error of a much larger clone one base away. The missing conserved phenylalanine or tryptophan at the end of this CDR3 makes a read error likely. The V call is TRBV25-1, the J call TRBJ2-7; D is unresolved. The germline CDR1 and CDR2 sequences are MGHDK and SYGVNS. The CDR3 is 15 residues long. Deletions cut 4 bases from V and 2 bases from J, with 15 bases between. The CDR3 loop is CASSGRTDHPYEQYL. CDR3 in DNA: TGTGCCAGCAGTGGCCGGACGGACCACCCCTACGAGCAGTACCTC.

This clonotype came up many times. CDR3 sequence: CSARPGGNQPQHF. The CDR3 DNA is TGCAGTGCCCGGCCCGGGGGTAATCAGCCCCAGCATTTT. The chain recombines TRBV20-1 with TRBJ1-5, with D possibly being TRBD1 (5 bases). V was clipped by 6 bases and J by 4 bases, with 13 bases between them. In germline, CDR1 is DFQATT, CDR2 SNEGSKA (reference sequence). The CDR3 sequence is 13 residues long.

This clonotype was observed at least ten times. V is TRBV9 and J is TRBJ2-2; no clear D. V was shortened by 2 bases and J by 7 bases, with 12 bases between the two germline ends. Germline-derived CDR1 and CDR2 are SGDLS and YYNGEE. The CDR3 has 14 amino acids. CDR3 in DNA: TGTGCCAGCAGCGTCGACTGGGTTATCGGGGAGCTGTTTTTT. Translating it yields CASSVDWVIGELFF.